This TCR beta chain derives from a study of tumor-infiltrating lymphocytes in oesophageal squamous cell carcinoma (dated by TCRdb to about 2016). Library creation used PCR. TCRdb names Illumina HiSeq 2000 as the instrument used. Using fastp trimming at Q25 and MiXCR clonotype assembly, TCRdb reanalyzed the public sequencing data and kept in-frame beta chains. Each record represents a unique CDR3 protein, reported with the most common genes and DNA among its rows. The sample includes about 24,000 distinct CDR3 sequences, with roughly 40% observed a single time. 20% to 25% of the sample goes to the ten largest clones. The CDR3 numbers 14 residues from cysteine through phenylalanine. This entry keeps only the CDR3 DNA: 42 bases, framed from base 1. Taken from the germline V gene, the CDR1 and CDR2 loops are SGHRS and YFSETQ. This clonotype was found many times. Its antigen target is currently unknown. The junction shows a germline mismatch at one end, possibly a read error.

The chain employs TRBV5-1 and TRBJ2-5; the D element might be TRBD1 or TRBD2, as each aligns at 5 bases. Sequenced: esophageal tumor tissue. This receptor was obtained from a male donor with esophageal squamous cell carcinoma. The CDR3 protein is CASSPGTGRETQYF. The nucleotide sequence is TGTGCCAGCAGCCCCGGGACCGGAAGGGAGACCCAGTACTTC.